Given below is one T cell receptor (beta chain) in context. This CDR3 is built from 16 residues. V was clipped by 3 bases and J by 3 bases; unmatched bases: 6. The germline V gene has CDR1 PRHDT and CDR2 FYEKMQ (reference sequence). These data come from a study of blood T cell repertoires in COVID-19. Overall study context: Acute and convalescent COVID-19 specimens originated in the United States, Italy and Spain.

As processed by the authors: Amplified reference gene primers provided the basis for estimating nucleated cell counts. Profiled with immunoSEQ multiplex PCR; TCRdb holds only in-frame clones, not every one. V and J calls and clone size are given by that table; D and trimming were obtained from the DNA. This sample has roughly 300,000 clones, with under 95% found just once. Recovered participants had two consecutive negative NP/OP PCR tests, healthcare professional clearance, or symptom resolution. Sequences were obtained from PBMCs or T cells enriched from blood (not recorded which). The origin of this receptor is a woman in her 30s who had recovered from COVID-19. This rearrangement joins TRBV13 to TRBJ2-1; 9 bases line up with TRBD1. CDR3 coding DNA: TGTGCCAGCAGCTTCCACCCGGACAGGGGCTACAATGAGCAGTTCTTC. Encoded protein: CASSFHPDRGYNEQFF.